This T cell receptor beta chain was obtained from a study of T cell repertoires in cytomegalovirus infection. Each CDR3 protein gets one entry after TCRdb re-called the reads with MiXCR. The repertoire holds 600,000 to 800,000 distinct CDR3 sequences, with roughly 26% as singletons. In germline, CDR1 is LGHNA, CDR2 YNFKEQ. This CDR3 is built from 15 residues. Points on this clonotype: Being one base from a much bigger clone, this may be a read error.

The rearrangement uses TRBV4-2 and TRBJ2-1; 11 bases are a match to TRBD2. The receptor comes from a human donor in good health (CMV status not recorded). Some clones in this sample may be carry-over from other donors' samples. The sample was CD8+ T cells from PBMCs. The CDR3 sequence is CTSSPSSGGTDEQFF. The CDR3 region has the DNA TGTACCAGCAGCCCCTCTAGCGGGGGGACGGATGAGCAGTTCTTC.